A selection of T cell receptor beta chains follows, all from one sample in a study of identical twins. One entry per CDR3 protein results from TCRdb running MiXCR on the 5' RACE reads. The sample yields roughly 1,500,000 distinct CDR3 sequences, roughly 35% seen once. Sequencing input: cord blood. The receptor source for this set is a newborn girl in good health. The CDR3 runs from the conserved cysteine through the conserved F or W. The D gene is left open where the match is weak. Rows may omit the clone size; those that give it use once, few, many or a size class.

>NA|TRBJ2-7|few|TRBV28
CASSLWGGWGYEQYF
TGTGCCAGCAGTTTATGGGGGGGATGGGGATACGAGCAGTACTTC
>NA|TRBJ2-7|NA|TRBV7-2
CASSSFRGKRAYEQYF
TGTGCCAGCAGTTCCTTTCGGGGGAAAAGGGCCTACGAGCAGTACTTC
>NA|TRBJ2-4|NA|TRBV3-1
CASSQGTSPKNIQYF
TGTGCCAGCAGCCAGGGGACCTCCCCCAAAAACATTCAGTACTTC
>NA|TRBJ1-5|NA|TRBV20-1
CSARPQGLGNQPQHF
TGCAGTGCTAGACCCCAGGGTTTGGGCAATCAGCCCCAGCATTTT
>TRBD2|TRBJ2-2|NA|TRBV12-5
CASGLVLAREAGELFF
TGTGCTAGTGGTTTGGTACTAGCGCGTGAGGCCGGGGAGCTGTTTTTT
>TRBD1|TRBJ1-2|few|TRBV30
CAWEGGEANYGYTF
TGTGCCTGGGAAGGGGGCGAAGCTAACTATGGCTACACCTTC
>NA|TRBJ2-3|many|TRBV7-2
CASSTTDTQYF
TGTGCCAGCAGCACCACAGATACGCAGTATTTT
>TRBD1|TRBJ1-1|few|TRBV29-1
CSATTGGWTEAFF
TGCAGCGCCACAACAGGGGGCTGGACTGAAGCTTTCTTT
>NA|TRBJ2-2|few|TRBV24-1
CATKGSGTGELFF
TGTGCCACCAAGGGCTCCGGCACCGGGGAGCTGTTTTTT
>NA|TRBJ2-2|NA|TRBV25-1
CASSEGAPNTGELFF
TGTGCCAGCAGTGAGGGGGCCCCGAACACCGGGGAGCTGTTTTTT
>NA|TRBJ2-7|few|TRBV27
CASSFRTNYEQYF
TGTGCCAGCAGTTTTCGGACAAACTACGAGCAGTACTTC
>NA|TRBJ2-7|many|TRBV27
CASSPPYEQYF
TGTGCCAGCTCCCCCCCCTACGAGCAGTACTTC
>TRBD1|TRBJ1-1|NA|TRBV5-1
CASSLYTGGTEAFF
TGTGCCAGCAGTCTATACACAGGGGGCACTGAAGCTTTCTTT
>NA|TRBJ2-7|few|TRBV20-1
CSALGLTGSYEQYF
TGCAGTGCTCTAGGTCTTACGGGGTCCTACGAGCAGTACTTC